This T cell receptor beta chain was retrieved from a study of T cell changes during pregnancy in multiple sclerosis. Method: immunoSEQ multiplex PCR; TCRdb's copy keeps in-frame clones and lacks some. The sample gives 30,000 to 40,000 clones, approximately 89% of which show up once; over 4.5% is in the top ten. Germline V lookup: CDR1 MNHEY, CDR2 SMNVEV (reference sequence). CDR3 length: 14 residues. V shed 7 bases and J 0 bases; nucleotides not matched to a gene: 5. The sequence was collected from a female donor with multiple sclerosis, enrolled in a pregnancy study. The V call is TRBV27, the J call TRBJ1-2, with 7 positions matching TRBD1. The sequencing here drew on CD8+ T cells from peripheral blood mononuclear cells, taken in the first trimester of pregnancy. The CDR3 DNA follows: TGTGCCAGCACCAGGACAGGAGCTAACTATGGCTACACCTTC. It translates to CASTRTGANYGYTF.